This is a list of T cell receptor beta chains from one sample in a study of cytomegalovirus exposure and HLA in healthy donors. The table came from immunoSEQ multiplex PCR; TCRdb's copy has only in-frame clones and leaves some out. The data show about 130,000 clones, 84% seen once. Sequencing input: PBMCs. Source of these receptors: a woman between 18 and 29 years old in good health and CMV-seropositive. The CDR3 runs from the conserved cysteine through the conserved F or W.

length	V	J	CDR3
14	TRBV6-4	TRBJ2-4	CASSPQGGPGIQYF
14	TRBV30	TRBJ1-6	CASGRGQGNSPLHF
14	TRBV7-6	TRBJ1-1	CASSSRDRDTEAFF
15	TRBV28	TRBJ2-3	CASSFSFADTDTQYF
15	TRBV11-2	TRBJ1-2	CASSLRTGGVYGYTF
13	TRBV6-4	TRBJ2-3	CACGGAPTDTQYF
12	TRBV29-1	TRBJ1-1	CSDWTANTEAFF
14	TRBV19	TRBJ2-7	CASSSTGISYEQYF
16	TRBV30	TRBJ2-7	CAWSPSLTGGYYEQYF
16	TRBV6-1	TRBJ1-2	CASSDPTGTNLYGYTF
16	TRBV13	TRBJ2-3	CASSLLRGAGTDTQYF
18	TRBV28	TRBJ2-2	CASRSHPNRGKNTGELFF
13	TRBV5-1	TRBJ2-3	CASRSGPTDTQYF
14	TRBV6-5	TRBJ1-4	CASSRPGLGEKLFF
13	TRBV9	TRBJ1-1	CASSVVPGQEAFF
15	TRBV6-5	TRBJ2-1	CASSYSPTSGEEQFF
14	TRBV9	TRBJ2-2	CASRATLLTGELFF
14	TRBV5-6	TRBJ1-4	CASSLAGDDEKLFF
15	TRBV5-1	TRBJ2-3	CASSPTGALTDTQYF
15	TRBV7-8	TRBJ2-5	CASSRREGDRETQYF
14	TRBV7-3	TRBJ2-1	CASSPGGAYNEQFF
14	TRBV2	TRBJ1-1	CASSHQGAQAEAFF
14	TRBV4-1	TRBJ1-3	CASSQDPQRNTIYF
15	TRBV6-1	TRBJ2-7	CASSLGQGLPYEQYF
14	TRBV2	TRBJ1-2	CATTPDRGFQGYTF
14	TRBV4-1	TRBJ1-1	CASSQSKSGTEAFF
14	TRBV7-9	TRBJ1-2	CASSSGTVNYGYTF
15	TRBV29-1	TRBJ2-3	CSVEDQLDFTDTQYF
12	TRBV2	TRBJ1-1	CASSVGGTEAFF
14	TRBV11-2	TRBJ1-1	CASSPGTTNTEAFF
12	TRBV7-2	TRBJ2-7	CASSYPGGEQYF
12	TRBV5-4	TRBJ1-1	CASSLDREEAFF
11	TRBV29-1	TRBJ2-1	CSVDRSNEQFF
13	TRBV27	TRBJ2-5	CASSSWSTGTQYF
14	TRBV6-1	TRBJ2-3	CASSDGRSTDTQYF
15	TRBV7-9	TRBJ2-6	CASFRSGTGANVLTF
14	TRBV11-1	TRBJ2-7	CASSLASAAYEQYF
12	TRBV6-4	TRBJ2-1	CASSAPAPGEFF
11	TRBV2	TRBJ2-7	CASSDTSEQYF
15	TRBV15	TRBJ2-3	CATSRDLGNLATQYF
14	TRBV11-2	NA	CASSLGTVRGEQYF
12	TRBV7-9	TRBJ1-2	CASSAGQDRGTF
16	TRBV27	TRBJ1-4	CASSTRTGSGHEKLFF
12	TRBV11-2	TRBJ2-1	CASLLQGGGQFF
12	TRBV29-1	TRBJ2-3	CSAGQGEATQYF
15	TRBV7-9	TRBJ2-5	CASSPSRGGGETQYF
15	TRBV2	TRBJ1-2	CASSPRIGTNYGYTF
18	TRBV7-6	TRBJ2-7	CASSSQIGLAGARGEQYF
16	TRBV5-1	TRBJ2-5	CASSLQGTGGKETQYF
15	TRBV4-2	TRBJ1-1	CASSQRAGLSSEAFF
14	TRBV9	TRBJ2-2	CASSVVAEAGELFF
13	TRBV7-2	TRBJ1-6	CASSPGGNSPLHF
15	TRBV7-8	TRBJ1-5	CASSLESGGWQPQHF
13	TRBV25-1	TRBJ2-3	CASSPSGQDTQYF
13	TRBV2	TRBJ1-3	CASSAGPGNTIYF
15	TRBV11-2	TRBJ1-1	CASSLDVTGVTEAFF